The present TCR beta chain was sequenced within a study of shared clonotypes between healthy human individuals. Study as a whole: Plates per donor: three CD4 naive, three CD4 memory, two CD8 naive, one CD8 memory.

TCRdb's copy holds only in-frame clones and misses some; the assay was immunoSEQ multiplex PCR. This table holds about 690,000 clones, around 90% found once. Points from the study as a whole: In having few donors, the study represented limited genetic and exposure-history diversity. Of the naive CD4 clonotypes, about 5% were shared across a few donors. Estimated richness values were generally larger in naive subsets than in memory subsets.

Deletions cut 4 bases from V and 0 bases from J, with 6 bases between. CDR3 size: 12 residues. Germline V lookup: CDR1 GTSNPN, CDR2 SVGIG (reference sequence). This clone was counted only a few times. Its antigen is still unknown. The receptor comes from a man between 18 and 35 years old in good health. Some clones in this sample may be carry-over from other donors' samples. The sequenced sample consisted of memory CD8+ T cells from PBMCs. Subset here: CD45RO+ cells pooled with CCR7-negative TemRA cells. This chain links TRBV30 with TRBJ1-1; maybe TRBD1 (5 bases). The CDR3 spells CAWNRLNTEAFF. In DNA form, the CDR3 reads TGTGCCTGGAACAGGTTGAACACTGAAGCTTTCTTT.